A single sample is the source of the 27 T cell receptor beta chains below, sequenced in a study of T-cell memory formation after mild COVID-19. TCRdb reprocessed the 5' RACE reads via MiXCR and lists one record per CDR3 protein. The table shows under 550,000 distinct CDR3 sequences, with about 20% occurring only once. The specimen sequenced was PBMCs or a T cell subset sorted from them (not recorded which). These receptors all come from an adult woman who had mild COVID-19 (a few samples of this study predate the infection). Cell type and time point are not known.

This sequence joins TRBV5-6 and TRBJ1-1, with D perhaps TRBD1 (6 bases). The V end was cut by 2 bases, the J end by 8 bases, with 10 bases between. CDR3 size: 12 residues. From germline, CDR1 is SGHDT and CDR2 YYEEEE. CDR3 region: CASSFDRREAFF. The CDR3 DNA is TGTGCCAGCAGCTTTGACAGGAGGGAAGCTTTCTTT.

This clonotype was recorded a few times. J is TRBJ2-2 and V is TRBV4-3; the match to TRBD2 covers 9 bases. This CDR3 contains 19 residues. V lost 0 bases, J lost 6 bases, and 14 bases stayed unmatched. Germline V lookup: CDR1 LGHNA, CDR2 YSLEER. The CDR3 DNA is TGCGCCAGCAGCCAAGATTTTCTGGGCGGGAGGGCCGTGGCCGGGGAGCTGTTTTTT. It yields the protein CASSQDFLGGRAVAGELFF.

This clonotype was recorded a few times. The genes are TRBV7-6 and TRBJ2-7; possibly TRBD1 for D (5 bases). The CDR3 sequence is 18 residues long. Trimming removed 2 bases from V and 0 bases from J, with 20 bases in between. CDR1 is SGHVS and CDR2 is FNYEAQ in the germline V gene. CDR3 sequence reads: CASSLQGMSPTNSYEQYF. The DNA of the CDR3 is TGTGCCAGCAGCTTACAGGGAATGAGTCCCACAAACTCCTACGAGCAGTACTTC.

This clonotype was seen only a few times. The chain uses TRBV7-9 and TRBJ2-5; maybe TRBD1 (5 bases). V dropped 0 bases and J dropped 3 bases, with 11 bases sitting between them. CDR3 length: 15 amino acids. Germline V gene data show CDR1 as SEHNR and CDR2 as FQNEAQ (reference sequence). The CDR3 loop reads CASSLASRAEETQYF. DNA of the CDR3: TGTGCCAGCAGCTTAGCGAGCAGGGCAGAAGAGACCCAGTACTTC. The full variable domain, with the rest looked up from reference TRBV7-9 and TRBJ2-5, is DTGVSQNPRHKITKRGQNVTFRCDPISEHNRLYWYRQTLGQGPEFLTYFQNEAQLEKSRLLSDRFSAERPKGSFSTLEIQRTEQGDSAMYLCASSLASRAEETQYFGPGTRLLVL.

The rearrangement joins TRBV6-2 or TRBV6-3 to TRBJ2-1; a possible D gene is TRBD2 (6 bases). Germline V gene data show CDR1 as MNHEY and CDR2 as SVGEGT. Trimming took off 2 bases at V and 7 bases at J, with 12 bases between the two ends. The CDR3 totals 14 residues. The CDR3 sequence is CASSYGGIMNEQFF. DNA of the CDR3: TGTGCCAGCAGTTACGGCGGGATAATGAATGAGCAGTTCTTC.

Ten or more counts support this clonotype. The J gene is TRBJ2-1, the V gene TRBV7-6; possible D gene TRBD2, 5 bases. The CDR3 has 13 residues. V lost 0 bases, J lost 8 bases, and 8 bases lay in between. The germline V gene has CDR1 SGHVS and CDR2 FNYEAQ. The CDR3 region is CASSLAGGYEQFF. The CDR3 bases are TGTGCCAGCAGCTTAGCGGGCGGGTATGAGCAGTTCTTC.

DNA for the CDR3: TGTGCCACCAGTCAGGGTACCACTGAAGCTTTCTTT. Protein: CATSQGTTEAFF. The chain joins TRBV24-1 to TRBJ1-1; D might be TRBD1 (5 bases). CDR3 length equals 12 residues. V dropped 6 bases and J dropped 4 bases, with 8 bases sitting between them. Germline-derived CDR1 and CDR2 are KGHDR and SFDVKD.

This clonotype was seen only a few times. The chain links TRBV6-2 or TRBV6-3 to TRBJ2-7; TRBD1 aligns across 7 bases. CDR1 and CDR2 (germline): MNHEY, SVGEGT. The CDR3 loop spans 18 amino acids. After removal of 6 bases from V and 3 bases from J, the junction contained 20 bases not matched to a gene. The CDR3 here is CASRRASYRGSHYYEQYF. CDR3 bases: TGTGCCAGCAGGCGCGCATCCTACAGGGGATCTCACTACTACGAGCAGTACTTC.

CDR3 DNA: TGTGCCAGCAGCGTGTGGGCGGGGGGCACAGATACGCAGTATTTT. Its translation: CASSVWAGGTDTQYF. The chain couples TRBV9 to TRBJ2-3; 7 bases line up with TRBD2. The CDR3 totals 15 residues. Germline-derived CDR1 and CDR2 are SGDLS and YYNGEE. V shed 2 bases and J 1 base; nucleotides not matched to a gene: 4.

The chain uses TRBV6-6 and TRBJ1-5; tentative D call: TRBD1 (5 bases). The V and J ends lost 6 bases and 2 bases respectively, with 20 bases between them. Germline V CDR1 and CDR2: MNHNY, SVGAGI (reference sequence). The length of the CDR3 is 17 residues. As DNA, the CDR3 is TGTGCCAGCAGACCCGGGACGAGGGGAGGAGGCAATCAGCCCCAGCATTTT. Protein product: CASRPGTRGGGNQPQHF.

This clonotype has more than one count but fewer than ten. This sequence joins TRBV7-6 and TRBJ2-2; unclear D gene. Trimming removed 2 bases from V and 2 bases from J, with 9 bases in between. This CDR3 is built from 15 residues. Germline V lookup: CDR1 SGHVS, CDR2 FNYEAQ. Here the CDR3 DNA reads TGTGCCAGCAGCTTACCTTTCGTTAACACCGGGGAGCTGTTTTTT. Translating gives CASSLPFVNTGELFF.

This clonotype was recorded a few times. The gene calls are TRBV27 and TRBJ1-1; D remains unclear. The V end was cut by 3 bases, the J end by 7 bases, with 9 bases between. Germline lookup yields CDR1 MNHEY and CDR2 SMNVEV (reference sequence). This CDR3 region has 12 residues. CDR3 sequence (DNA): TGTGCCAGCAGTTTCCCGGACGGTGAAGCTTTCTTT. Protein sequence: CASSFPDGEAFF.

V gene TRBV5-6 combines with J gene TRBJ1-1; unclear D gene. V gave up 2 bases and J gave up 6 bases, with 11 bases separating them. The V gene's germline CDR1 is SGHDT and CDR2 YYEEEE. The length of the CDR3 is 13 residues. CDR3 residues: CASSFWGKAEAFF. For the CDR3, the DNA is TGTGCCAGCAGCTTCTGGGGTAAGGCTGAAGCTTTCTTT.

This rearrangement joins TRBV15 to TRBJ1-2; weak D call: TRBD1 (6 bases). The CDR3 consists of 14 residues. The germline gives CDR1 LNHNV, CDR2 YYDKDF (reference sequence). V lost 4 bases, J lost 5 bases, and 14 bases lay in between. The CDR3 sequence: CATSMRETGYGYTF. For the CDR3, the DNA is TGTGCCACCAGCATGAGGGAGACAGGATATGGCTACACCTTC.

In its sample, this clonotype was seen a few times. The J gene is TRBJ1-1, the V gene TRBV9; no definite D call. The CDR3 totals 12 residues. Germline assignment: CDR1 SGDLS and CDR2 YYNGEE. V was pared by 3 bases and J by 1 base, with 4 bases between. The DNA for the CDR3 is TGTGCCAGCAGCGAGGGGAACACTGAAGCTTTCTTT. Its protein is CASSEGNTEAFF.

This clonotype occurred many times. The chain has TRBV4-1 and TRBJ2-2; D remains ambiguous. CDR3 length: 15 amino acids. Germline V lookup: CDR1 MGHRA, CDR2 YSYEKL. V lost 1 base and J lost 1, with 7 bases in between. The CDR3 protein is CASSQVPGNTGELFF. The CDR3 DNA is TGCGCCAGCAGCCAAGTTCCTGGGAACACCGGGGAGCTGTTTTTT.

The chain couples TRBV21-1 to TRBJ2-1; no check of the table's D call, TRBD2, against the DNA was made. TRBV21-1 is shown as a pseudogene. CDR3 length: 19 residues. The CDR3 loop is CASSKGTSGYPTTYNEQFF. CDR3 coding DNA: TGTGCCAGCAGCAAAGGGACTAGCGGATACCCGACCACCTACAATGAGCAGTTCTTC.

This clonotype was detected only a few times. The chain is built from TRBV6-6 and TRBJ1-1; maybe TRBD1 (6 bases). The CDR3 sequence is 15 residues long. The V and J ends lost 7 bases and 6 bases respectively, with 21 bases between them. Germline V gene sequence: CDR1 MNHNY, CDR2 SVGAGI (reference sequence). CDR3 nucleotides: TGTGCCAGCAAGGAAACGCGGGGGCTCGTCTCTGAAGCTTTCTTT. This encodes CASKETRGLVSEAFF.

J is TRBJ2-1 and V is TRBV5-6, with 11 positions matching TRBD1. V shed 0 bases and J 7 bases; nucleotides not matched to a gene: 6. Germline V gene sequence: CDR1 SGHDT, CDR2 YYEEEE. The CDR3 has 16 amino acids. The CDR3 reads CASSLAGQGASNEQFF. The CDR3 DNA follows: TGTGCCAGCAGCTTGGCCGGACAGGGGGCGAGTAATGAGCAGTTCTTC.

The chain joins TRBV7-2 to TRBJ2-3; 9 nucleotides line up with TRBD2. CDR1 is SGHTA and CDR2 is FQGNSA in the germline V gene. The ends lost 0 bases at V and 0 bases at J; junction bases unmatched: 10. The CDR3 is 19 amino acids. For the CDR3, the DNA is TGTGCCAGCAGCTTAGCGCTTGTCGTTCTAGCGGGAAGCACAGATACGCAGTATTTT. This gives the protein CASSLALVVLAGSTDTQYF.

This clonotype was seen more than once but under ten times. This chain joins TRBV7-9 and TRBJ2-3; TRBD2 matches at 10 bases. CDR1 is SEHNR and CDR2 is FQNEAQ in the germline V gene (reference sequence). V lost 6 bases and J lost 2; bases outside the gene matches: 5. The CDR3 is 15 amino acids. CDR3 coding DNA: TGTGCCAGCAGTTATGGACTAGCGGACACAGATACGCAGTATTTT. It specifies CASSYGLADTDTQYF.

V gene TRBV12-3 or TRBV12-4 combines with J gene TRBJ2-7, with D perhaps matching TRBD1 (5 bases). The CDR3 covers 13 residues. Deletions cut 2 bases from V and 2 bases from J, with 7 bases between. Here the CDR3 reads CASSLTTAYEQYF. CDR3 bases: TGTGCCAGCAGTTTAACGACAGCCTACGAGCAGTACTTC.

This clonotype was recorded a few times. CDR3 nucleotides: TGTGCCAGCAGCTTACCGGTGCTTTTTAGCACAGATACGCAGTATTTT. Its translation is CASSLPVLFSTDTQYF. The rearrangement links TRBV7-2 to TRBJ2-3; D is unclear. This CDR3 has 16 amino acids. Germline CDR1 and CDR2: SGHTA and FQGNSA. V was cut by 2 bases and J by 0 bases, with 12 bases left in between.

This chain links TRBV12-3 or TRBV12-4 with TRBJ1-5, with a possible D match to TRBD1 (5 bases). With 6 bases removed from V and 6 bases from J, the gap between germline ends came to 15 bases. The CDR3 covers 14 residues. CDR3 coding DNA: TGTGCCAGCAGAACGTGGCCAGGGACTCAGCCCCAGCATTTT. Its protein is CASRTWPGTQPQHF.

This clonotype turned up a few times. The J gene is TRBJ2-7, the V gene TRBV10-3; possible D gene TRBD1, 5 bases. CDR3 length: 14 amino acids. The germline V gene has CDR1 ENHRY and CDR2 SYGVKD. V was clipped by 0 bases and J by 7 bases, with 13 bases between them. The CDR3 DNA sequence: TGTGCCATCAGTGAGTCGAGACAGCTAGGAGAGCAGTACTTC. Translating it yields CAISESRQLGEQYF.

Only a few counts were recorded for this clonotype. The chain combines TRBV9 with TRBJ2-7; D tentatively reads TRBD1 or TRBD2 (5 bases each). CDR1 and CDR2 (germline): SGDLS, YYNGEE. This CDR3 region has 14 residues. Trimming cost V 3 bases and J 2 bases, with 12 bases left between them. DNA for the CDR3: TGTGCCAGCAGCGAGACCGGGACGGCCTACGAGCAGTACTTC. Translating gives CASSETGTAYEQYF.

V and J are TRBV12-3 or TRBV12-4 and TRBJ1-4; no definite D call. This CDR3 comprises 17 residues. The V gene lost 0 bases and the J gene lost 8 bases, with 19 bases spanning the gap. CDR3 sequence reads: CASSLAGGRALVEKLFF. The CDR3 DNA sequence: TGTGCCAGCAGTTTAGCGGGAGGGCGGGCCCTGGTAGAAAAACTGTTTTTT.